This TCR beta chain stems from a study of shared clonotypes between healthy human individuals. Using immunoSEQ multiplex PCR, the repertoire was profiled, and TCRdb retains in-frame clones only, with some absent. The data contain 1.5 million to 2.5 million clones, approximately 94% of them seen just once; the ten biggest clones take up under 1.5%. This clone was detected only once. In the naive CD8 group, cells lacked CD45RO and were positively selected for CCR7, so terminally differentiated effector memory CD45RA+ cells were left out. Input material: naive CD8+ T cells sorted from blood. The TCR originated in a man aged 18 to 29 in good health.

This chain's CDR3 is CASGLSGHQGGRPQHF. The CDR3 DNA reads as TGTGCCAGTGGCCTATCGGGGCACCAGGGTGGTCGGCCCCAGCATTTT. The chain has TRBV28 and TRBJ1-5; perhaps TRBD1 as D (5 bases). This CDR3 comprises 16 residues. Trimming removed 9 bases from V and 9 bases from J, with 27 bases in between. Germline V lookup: CDR1 MDHEN, CDR2 SYDVKM.